This paragraph covers one T cell receptor (beta chain) sequence. The protocol was immunoSEQ multiplex PCR, while the TCRdb copy is restricted to in-frame clones and leaves out a portion. The data hold under 90,000 clones, with over 80% observed a single time. The record originates from a study of control samples from healthy donors and cancer patients. This clonotype was sampled from a woman aged 55-69 years in good health. Material: blood.

CDR3 sequence: CASSPLSGPEKLFF. CDR3 bases: TGTGCCAGCAGTCCCCTTTCAGGACCCGAAAAACTGTTTTTT. J is TRBJ1-4 and V is TRBV28; the D is unclear. This CDR3 comprises 14 residues. Germline loops: CDR1 MDHEN, CDR2 SYDVKM. Trimming removed 5 bases at V and 8 bases at J, with 15 bases between.